A selection of T cell receptor beta chains follows, all from one sample in a study of neoadjuvant nivolumab and ipilimumab in lung cancer. Data came from immunoSEQ multiplex PCR; TCRdb stores just in-frame clones and leaves some out. The repertoire holds about 30,000 clones, with 92% as singletons. This sample comprised peripheral blood, obtained after neoadjuvant nivolumab, alone or with ipilimumab, at or shortly before surgery. The receptors were gathered from an adult with non-small cell lung cancer. Each CDR3 is given without its conserved first and last residue. Not every row has a clone size; where given, it reads once, few, many or a size class.

>NA|TRBV7-8
ASSGYQGTLQGLWNEQF
>NA|TRBV11-1
ASSLSSTGYQETQY
>NA|TRBV20-1
SAAKETQY
>NA|TRBV4-1
ASSQGSRGRVSNYGYT
>NA|TRBV5-4
ASSSSSGRIHEQF
>NA|TRBV27
ASSFRKKQTSGAYEQY
>once|TRBV5-4
ASSLEGRAAEQY
>NA|TRBV2
ASSEQGYEQY
>NA|TRBV29-1
SGTGSGRETQY
>NA|TRBV7-2
ASSLGDTWGETQY
>NA|TRBV6-5
ASSRELSGANVLT
>once|TRBV5-1
ASRISGSSNEQF
>once|TRBV11-2
ASSFLRGRTYNEQF
>NA|TRBV5-1
ASSLDLVAGELF
>NA|TRBV7-9
ASSSDGVWTDTQY
>NA|TRBV5-1
ASSSGLAGSVETQY
>NA|TRBV5-4
ASSLASGTNYEQY
>NA|TRBV7-3
ASSPSGASSYEQY
>NA|TRBV5-1
ASSPDRTGPSSYNEQF
>once|TRBV29-1
SVVGRLNTEAF
>NA|TRBV11-2
ASSGYTGGGIYEQY
>NA|TRBV29-1
SVALSGVNQPQH
>NA|TRBV7-7
ASSPDRDYEQY
>NA|TRBV5-1
ASSPLGGGEKTQY
>NA|TRBV4-1
ASKTPGNTIY
>NA|TRBV5-1
ASSLEGREGAEQY
>NA|TRBV13
ASRPRPRLAGGKAKGNEQF
>NA|TRBV7-9
ASSPRDRGETQY
>NA|TRBV18
ASSLGQGMNTEAF
>NA|TRBV4-1
ASSRSRGDIQY
>NA|TRBV9
ASSVGTSGSGEQY
>few|TRBV7-6
ASSPRAGFQETQY
>NA|TRBV28
ASTATGWNYGYT
>NA|TRBV7-2
ASSFRAPLEQY
>NA|TRBV10-2
ASRGLGGSSTDTQY
>once|TRBV5-1
ASSLGHSGAYEQY
>NA|TRBV18
ASLRGDSSYNEQF
>NA|TRBV9
ASSTRGPGVGNTIY
>NA|TRBV4-1
ASSRELRPGEGYRDTQY
>NA|TRBV25-1
ASSPGGAQPQH
>NA|TRBV2
ATRDRAFHEQY
>NA|TRBV19
ASSIGGNTGELF